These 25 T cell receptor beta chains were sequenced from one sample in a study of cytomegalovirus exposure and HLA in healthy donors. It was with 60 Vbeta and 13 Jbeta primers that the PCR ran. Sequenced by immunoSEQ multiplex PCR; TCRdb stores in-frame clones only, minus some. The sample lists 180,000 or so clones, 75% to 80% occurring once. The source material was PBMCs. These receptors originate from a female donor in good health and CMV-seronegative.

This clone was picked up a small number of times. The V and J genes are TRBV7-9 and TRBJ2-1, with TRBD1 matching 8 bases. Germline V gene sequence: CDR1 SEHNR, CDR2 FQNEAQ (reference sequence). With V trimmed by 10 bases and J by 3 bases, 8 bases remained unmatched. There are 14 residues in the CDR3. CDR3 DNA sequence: TGTGCCAACCGACAGGGGATAAACTACAATGAGCAGTTCTTC. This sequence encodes CANRQGINYNEQFF. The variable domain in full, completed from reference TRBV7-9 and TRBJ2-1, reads DTGVSQNPRHKITKRGQNVTFRCDPISEHNRLYWYRQTLGQGPEFLTYFQNEAQLEKSRLLSDRFSAERPKGSFSTLEIQRTEQGDSAMYLCANRQGINYNEQFFGPGTRLTVL.

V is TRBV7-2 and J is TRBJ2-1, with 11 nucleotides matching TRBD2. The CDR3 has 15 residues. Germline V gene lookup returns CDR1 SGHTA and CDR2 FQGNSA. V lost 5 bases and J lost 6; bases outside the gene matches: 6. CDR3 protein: CASSVPGTSGNEQFF. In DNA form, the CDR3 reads TGTGCCAGCAGCGTGCCAGGGACTAGCGGCAATGAGCAGTTCTTC.

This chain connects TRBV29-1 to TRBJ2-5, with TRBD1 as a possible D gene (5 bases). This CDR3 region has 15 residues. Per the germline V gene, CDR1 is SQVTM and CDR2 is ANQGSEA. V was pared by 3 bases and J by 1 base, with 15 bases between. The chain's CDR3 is CSVDETPTVQETQYF. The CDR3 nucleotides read TGCAGCGTTGATGAAACACCGACAGTCCAAGAGACCCAGTACTTC.

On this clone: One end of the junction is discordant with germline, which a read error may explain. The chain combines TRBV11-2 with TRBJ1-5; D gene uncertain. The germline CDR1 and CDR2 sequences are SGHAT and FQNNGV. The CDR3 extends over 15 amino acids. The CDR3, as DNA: TGTGCCAGCAGCTCTGTGGGCCCCAGCACTCAGCCCCAGCATTTT. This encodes CASSSVGPSTQPQHF.

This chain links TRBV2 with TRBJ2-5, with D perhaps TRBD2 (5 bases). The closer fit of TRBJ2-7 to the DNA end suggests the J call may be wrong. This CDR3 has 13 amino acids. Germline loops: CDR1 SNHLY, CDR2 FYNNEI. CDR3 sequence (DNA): TGTGCCAGCAGAGACCGGGGTAACTACGAGCAGTACTTC. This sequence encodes CASRDRGNYEQYF.

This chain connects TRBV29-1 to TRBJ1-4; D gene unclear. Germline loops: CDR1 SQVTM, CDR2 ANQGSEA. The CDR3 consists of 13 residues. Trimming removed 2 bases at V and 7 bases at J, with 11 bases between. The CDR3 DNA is TGCAGCGTTGAACGCAGGCTGGGTGAAAAACTGTTTTTT. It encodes CSVERRLGEKLFF.

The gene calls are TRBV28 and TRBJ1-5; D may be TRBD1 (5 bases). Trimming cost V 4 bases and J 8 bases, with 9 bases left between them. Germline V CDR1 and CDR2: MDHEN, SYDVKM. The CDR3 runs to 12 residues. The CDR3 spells CASSSGFKPQHF. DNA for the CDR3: TGTGCCAGCAGTTCAGGGTTCAAGCCCCAGCATTTT.

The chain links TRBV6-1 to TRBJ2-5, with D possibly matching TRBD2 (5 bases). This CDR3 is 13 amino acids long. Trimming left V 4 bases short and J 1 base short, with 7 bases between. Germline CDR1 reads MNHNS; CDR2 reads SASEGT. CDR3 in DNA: TGTGCCAGCAGTGCGACTATCCAAGAGACCCAGTACTTC. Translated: CASSATIQETQYF.

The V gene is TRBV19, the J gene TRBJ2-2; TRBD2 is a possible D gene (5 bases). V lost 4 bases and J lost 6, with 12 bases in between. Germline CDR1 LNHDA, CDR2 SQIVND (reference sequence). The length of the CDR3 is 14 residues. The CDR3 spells CASSTQGGSGELFF. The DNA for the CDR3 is TGTGCCAGTAGTACCCAAGGAGGTTCCGGGGAGCTGTTTTTT. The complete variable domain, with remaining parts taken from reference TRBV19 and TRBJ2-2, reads DGGITQSPKYLFRKEGQNVTLSCEQNLNHDAMYWYRQDPGQGLRLIYYSQIVNDFQKGDIAEGYSVSREKKESFPLTVTSAQKNPTAFYLCASSTQGGSGELFFGEGSRLTVL.

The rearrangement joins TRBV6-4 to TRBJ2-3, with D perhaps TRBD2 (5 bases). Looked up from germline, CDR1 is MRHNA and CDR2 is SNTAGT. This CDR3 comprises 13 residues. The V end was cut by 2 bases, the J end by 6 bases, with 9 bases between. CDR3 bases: TGTGCCAGCAGTGACCGGGGAGTGGATACGCAGTATTTT. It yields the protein CASSDRGVDTQYF.

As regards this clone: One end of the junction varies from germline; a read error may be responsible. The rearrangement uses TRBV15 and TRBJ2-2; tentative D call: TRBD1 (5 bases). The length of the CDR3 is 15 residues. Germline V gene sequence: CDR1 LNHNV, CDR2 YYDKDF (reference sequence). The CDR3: CVTSENRGNTGELFF. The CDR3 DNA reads TGTGTCACCAGCGAAAATAGGGGGAACACCGGGGAGCTGTTTTTT.

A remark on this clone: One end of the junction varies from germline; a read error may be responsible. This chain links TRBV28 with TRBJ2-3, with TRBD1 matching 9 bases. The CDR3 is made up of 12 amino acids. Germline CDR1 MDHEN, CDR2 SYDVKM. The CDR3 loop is CASKTPGQGPKF. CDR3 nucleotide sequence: TGTGCCAGCAAAACACCGGGACAGGGCCCAAAATTT.

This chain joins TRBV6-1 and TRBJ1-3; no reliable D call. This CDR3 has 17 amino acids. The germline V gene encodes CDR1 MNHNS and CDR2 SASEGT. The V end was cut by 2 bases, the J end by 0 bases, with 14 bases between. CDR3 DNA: TGTGCCAGCAGTGAAAGCATGGGAGGATTCTCTGGAAACACCATATATTTT. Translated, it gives CASSESMGGFSGNTIYF.

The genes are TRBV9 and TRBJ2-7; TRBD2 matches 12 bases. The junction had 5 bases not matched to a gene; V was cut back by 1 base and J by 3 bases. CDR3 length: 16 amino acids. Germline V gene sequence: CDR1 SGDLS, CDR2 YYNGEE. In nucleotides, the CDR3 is TGTGCCAGCAGCGTATCCAGGACTAGCGGGGACTACGAGCAGTACTTC. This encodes CASSVSRTSGDYEQYF.

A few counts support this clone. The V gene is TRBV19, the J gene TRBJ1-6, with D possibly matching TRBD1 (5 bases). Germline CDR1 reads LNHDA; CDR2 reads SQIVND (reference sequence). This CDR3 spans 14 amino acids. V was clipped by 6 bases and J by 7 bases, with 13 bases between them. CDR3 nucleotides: TGTGCCAGTAGCCTAGTGTGGGGCAATTCACCCCTCCACTTT. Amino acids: CASSLVWGNSPLHF.

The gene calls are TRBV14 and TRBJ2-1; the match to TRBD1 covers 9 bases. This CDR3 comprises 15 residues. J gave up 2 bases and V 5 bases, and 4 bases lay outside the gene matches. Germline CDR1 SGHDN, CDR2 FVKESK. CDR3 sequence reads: CASSYGQGPYNEQFF. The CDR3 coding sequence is TGTGCCAGCAGCTACGGACAGGGGCCCTACAATGAGCAGTTCTTC.

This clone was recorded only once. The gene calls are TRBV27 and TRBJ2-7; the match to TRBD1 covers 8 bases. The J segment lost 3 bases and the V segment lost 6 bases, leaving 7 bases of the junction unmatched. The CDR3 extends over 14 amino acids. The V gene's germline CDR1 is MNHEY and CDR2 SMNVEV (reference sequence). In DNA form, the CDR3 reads TGTGCCAGCAGAAGACAGGGGTCGTTCTACGAGCAGTACTTC. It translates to CASRRQGSFYEQYF.

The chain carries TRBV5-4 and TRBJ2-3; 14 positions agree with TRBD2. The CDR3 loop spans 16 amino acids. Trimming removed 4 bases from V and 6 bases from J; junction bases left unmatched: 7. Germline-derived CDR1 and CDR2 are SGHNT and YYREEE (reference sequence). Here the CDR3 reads CASSPSTSGREDTQYF. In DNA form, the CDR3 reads TGTGCCAGCAGCCCCTCGACTAGCGGGAGGGAGGATACGCAGTATTTT.

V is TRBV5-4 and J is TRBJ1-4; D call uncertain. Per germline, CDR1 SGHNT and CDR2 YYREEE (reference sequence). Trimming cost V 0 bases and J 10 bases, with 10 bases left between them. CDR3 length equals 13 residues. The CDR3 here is CASSLGLIGKLFF. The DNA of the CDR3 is TGTGCCAGCAGCTTGGGTTTGATCGGAAAACTGTTTTTT.

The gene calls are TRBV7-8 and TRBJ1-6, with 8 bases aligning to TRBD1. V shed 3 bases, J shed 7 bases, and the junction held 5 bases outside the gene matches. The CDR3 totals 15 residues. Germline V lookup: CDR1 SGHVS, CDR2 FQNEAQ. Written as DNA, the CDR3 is TGTGCCAGCAGCTTTGTGAGGGACAGGAATTCACCCCTCCACTTT. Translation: CASSFVRDRNSPLHF.

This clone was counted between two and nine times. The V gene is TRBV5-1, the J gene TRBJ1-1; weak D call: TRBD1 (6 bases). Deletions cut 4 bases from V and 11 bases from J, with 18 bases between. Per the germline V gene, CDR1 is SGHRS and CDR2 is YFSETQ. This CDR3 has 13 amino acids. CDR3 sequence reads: CASSNPTGLLAFF. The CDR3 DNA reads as TGCGCCAGCAGCAACCCGACAGGCCTACTGGCTTTCTTT.

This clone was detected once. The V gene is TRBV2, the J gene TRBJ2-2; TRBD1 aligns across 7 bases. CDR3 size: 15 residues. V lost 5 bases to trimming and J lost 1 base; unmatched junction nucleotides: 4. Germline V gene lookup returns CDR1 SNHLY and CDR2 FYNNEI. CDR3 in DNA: TGTGCCAGCAGTCTCCGGGACAGGAACACCGGGGAGCTGTTTTTT. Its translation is CASSLRDRNTGELFF.

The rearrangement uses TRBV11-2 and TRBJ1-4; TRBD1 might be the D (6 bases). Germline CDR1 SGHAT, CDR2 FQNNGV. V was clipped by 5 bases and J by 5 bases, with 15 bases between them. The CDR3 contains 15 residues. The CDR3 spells CASSPGQFENEKLFF. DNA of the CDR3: TGTGCCAGCAGCCCAGGACAGTTCGAAAATGAAAAACTGTTTTTT.

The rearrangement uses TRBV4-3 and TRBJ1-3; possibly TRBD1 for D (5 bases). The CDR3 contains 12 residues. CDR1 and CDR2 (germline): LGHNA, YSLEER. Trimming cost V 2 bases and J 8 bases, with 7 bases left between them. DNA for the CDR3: TGCGCCAGCAGCCAATCCAGGGACACCATATATTTT. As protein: CASSQSRDTIYF.

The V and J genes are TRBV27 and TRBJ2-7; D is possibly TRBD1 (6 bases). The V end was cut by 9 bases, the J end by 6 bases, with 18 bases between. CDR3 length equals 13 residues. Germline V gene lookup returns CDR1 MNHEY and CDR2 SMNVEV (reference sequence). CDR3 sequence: CASSRGRGSEQYF. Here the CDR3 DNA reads TGTGCCAGTTCAAGGGGCAGGGGATCCGAGCAGTACTTC.